The sequence of this T cell receptor (beta chain) was determined in a study of shared clonotypes between healthy human individuals. This table comes from immunoSEQ multiplex PCR, and its TCRdb copy is limited to in-frame clones, with some not included. The table includes about 360,000 clones, more than 60% detected once. A remark on this clone: Its target is not known.

This CDR3 is 14 amino acids long. Germline lookup yields CDR1 SGHDN and CDR2 FVKESK. Deletions cut 3 bases from V and 5 bases from J, with 11 bases between. The study, taken as a whole, reports: Sharing of clonotypes among donors was expected to vary with sequencing depth.

The V gene is TRBV14, the J gene TRBJ2-1; D remains ambiguous. The TCR originated in a young man in good health. Sequenced sample: memory CD4+ T cells sorted from blood. The subset: CD45RA-negative fraction. This CDR3 is CASSQVGRNNEQFF. CDR3 DNA: TGTGCCAGCAGCCAGGTCGGACGAAACAATGAGCAGTTCTTC.